This T cell receptor beta chain was retrieved from a study of early T cells in non-severe SARS-CoV-2 infection. Study-wide background: Chains were unpaired, as sequencing was done on bulk RNA from unsorted whole blood.

The table lists this clonotype with a few counts. Its antigen is unknown. Overall study results and limits: The study's VDJdb matching favored anti-spike CD8 responses and missed private and CD4 specificities.

Unique molecular identifier tags were affixed to discrete cDNA molecules. TCRdb reprocessed the 5' RACE reads via MiXCR and lists one record per CDR3 protein. The table records 50,000 to 75,000 distinct CDR3 sequences, 8% to 9% of them present only once. The input for sequencing was whole blood, taken at baseline. The receptor comes from an adult who was a healthcare worker with PCR-confirmed SARS-CoV-2 infection or an uninfected control (not recorded which).

The CDR3 sequence is CASSGDSNQPQHF. The CDR3 DNA reads TGTGCCAGCTCAGGGGACAGTAATCAGCCCCAGCATTTT. V usage is TRBV18 and J usage is TRBJ1-5; 7 bases agree with TRBD1. In germline, CDR1 is KGHSH, CDR2 LQKENI. This CDR3 comprises 13 residues. With 5 bases clipped from V and 4 bases from J, the junction kept 2 bases outside the gene matches.